A selection of T cell receptor beta chains follows, all from one sample in a study of OX40 agonist ivuxolimab in advanced cancers. Sequencing was performed with immunoSEQ multiplex PCR; in TCRdb, only in-frame clones are kept and a portion is missing. The sample comprises tens of thousands of clones, about 83% of which are singletons, and about 4.5% rests with the top ten. The sample here was CD4+ or CD8+ T cells sorted from blood, taken in a trial of the OX40 agonist ivuxolimab. The receptors derive from an adult with an advanced solid tumor such as melanoma, head and neck, liver or kidney cancer. CDR3s include the opening cysteine and the closing phenylalanine or tryptophan. D genes are given only for firm matches. A row's size may be missing; if present it is once, few, many or a size class.

-	TRBJ2-2	TRBV6-6	-	CATFHSHGELFF	TGTGCCACCTTCCACTCCCACGGGGAGCTGTTTTTT
-	TRBJ2-3	TRBV23-1	-	CASRGQGTDTQYF	TGCGCCAGCAGGGGGCAGGGAACAGATACGCAGTATTTT
-	TRBJ1-2	TRBV5-5	-	CASSRQVEGIFYGYTF	TGTGCCAGCAGCAGACAGGTAGAAGGGATTTTCTATGGCTACACCTTC
-	TRBJ2-6	TRBV9	once	CASSFSGGANVLTF	TGTGCCAGCAGCTTCAGTGGCGGGGCCAACGTCCTGACTTTC
-	TRBJ2-1	TRBV4-1	-	CASSQDISLEQFF	TGCGCCAGCAGCCAAGATATAAGTCTGGAGCAGTTCTTC
-	TRBJ2-7	TRBV11-2	-	CASSLGPGYSYEQYF	TGTGCCAGCAGCTTAGGTCCAGGGTACTCCTACGAGCAGTACTTC
-	TRBJ1-2	TRBV7-2	-	CASSLRAGNNYGYTF	TGTGCCAGCAGCCTTAGGGCAGGGAATAACTATGGCTACACCTTC
-	TRBJ2-7	TRBV18	-	CASSPESGARGEQYF	TGTGCCAGCTCACCAGAATCCGGGGCCAGGGGCGAGCAGTACTTC
TRBD2	TRBJ2-2	TRBV7-3	-	CASSLLGGGKTGELFF	TGTGCCAGCAGCTTACTCGGCGGGGGGAAGACCGGGGAGCTGTTTTTT
-	TRBJ1-2	TRBV19	-	CATRTESNYGYTF	TGTGCCACCCGGACAGAGTCTAACTATGGCTACACCTTC
-	TRBJ1-2	TRBV27	once	CASGLHYGYTF	TGTGCCAGCGGGCTTCATTATGGCTACACCTTC
-	TRBJ2-1	TRBV19	-	CASSIAGTSYNEQFF	TGTGCCAGTAGTATAGCAGGGACCTCCTACAATGAGCAGTTCTTC
-	TRBJ2-2	TRBV20-1	-	CSAFLERELFF	TGCAGTGCTTTCCTGGAGCGGGAGCTGTTTTTT
-	TRBJ1-1	TRBV2	-	CASSERYRMNTEAFF	TGTGCCAGCAGTGAGCGGTACAGAATGAACACTGAAGCTTTCTTT
TRBD1	TRBJ1-6	TRBV4-1	-	CASSQGDRGASPLHF	TGCGCCAGCAGCCAAGGGGACAGGGGAGCGTCACCCCTCCACTTT
-	TRBJ2-7	TRBV4-1	-	CASSQRQGPYEQYF	TGCGCCAGCAGCCAAAGGCAGGGACCCTACGAGCAGTACTTC
-	TRBJ2-7	TRBV4-1	-	CASSQPSGLYEQYF	TGCGCCAGCAGCCAGCCCAGCGGGCTCTACGAGCAGTACTTC
-	TRBJ2-7	TRBV20-1	-	CSARMGYEQYF	TGCAGTGCTAGAATGGGGTACGAGCAGTACTTC
-	TRBJ1-1	TRBV9	-	CASSVGDRMGTEAFF	TGTGCCAGCAGCGTCGGGGACCGGATGGGGACTGAAGCTTTCTTT
-	TRBJ2-3	TRBV12-2	-	CASRLGGTPPPGTQYF	TGTGCAAGTCGCTTAGGGGGGACTCCCCCGCCAGGTACGCAGTATTTT
-	TRBJ2-2	TRBV19	-	CASSIPPANTGELFF	TGTGCCAGTAGTATCCCCCCCGCGAACACCGGGGAGCTGTTTTTT
-	TRBJ1-5	TRBV4-3	-	CASSYWGYGSNQPQHF	TGCGCCAGCAGCTACTGGGGGTACGGTAGCAATCAGCCCCAGCATTTT
-	TRBJ2-4	TRBV7-9	-	CASSRLGEGHIQYF	TGTGCCAGCAGCCGACTCGGAGAGGGACACATTCAGTACTTC
TRBD2	TRBJ2-2	TRBV29-1	-	CSVSWRGLAGGPAGELFF	TGCAGCGTCTCCTGGCGAGGACTAGCGGGAGGGCCAGCCGGGGAGCTGTTTTTT
TRBD1	TRBJ1-2	TRBV29-1	-	CSVGQGALGYTF	TGCAGCGTTGGACAGGGGGCGTTAGGCTACACCTTC
-	TRBJ2-5	TRBV2	-	CASMSQQETQYF	TGTGCCAGCATGTCTCAGCAAGAGACCCAGTACTTC
-	TRBJ2-7	TRBV2	-	CASSPARIPYEQYF	TGTGCCAGCAGTCCTGCTAGGATTCCCTACGAGCAGTACTTC
-	TRBJ1-5	TRBV7-8	-	CASSLVGQPQHF	TGTGCCAGCAGCTTAGTAGGTCAGCCCCAGCATTTT
TRBD1	TRBJ1-2	TRBV5-1	-	CASSPGTGGASNGYTF	TGCGCCAGCAGTCCCGGGACAGGGGGGGCCTCCAATGGCTACACCTTC
-	TRBJ1-2	TRBV7-9	-	CASSLSYGYTF	TGTGCCAGCAGCCTTAGTTATGGCTACACCTTC
-	TRBJ2-6	TRBV6-7	-	CASASGGDYYGANVLTF	TGTGCCAGCGCCTCAGGGGGGGATTATTATGGGGCCAACGTCCTGACTTTC
-	TRBJ2-7	TRBV5-6	few	CASSLVAAYEQYF	TGTGCCAGCAGCTTGGTTGCAGCCTACGAGCAGTACTTC
-	TRBJ1-1	TRBV30	-	CAWSAPTGTEAFF	TGTGCCTGGAGTGCCCCAACAGGCACTGAAGCTTTCTTT
TRBD2	TRBJ2-1	TRBV7-9	few	CASSFLAGTSGAGEQFF	TGTGCCAGCAGCTTTCTCGCCGGGACTAGCGGGGCTGGTGAGCAGTTCTTC
TRBD2	TRBJ2-1	TRBV5-4	once	CASTEKREGRNEQFF	TGTGCCAGCACCGAGAAGCGGGAGGGACGTAATGAGCAGTTCTTC
TRBD1	TRBJ2-7	TRBV5-1	-	CASAGLRPGQGNRESYEQYF	TGCGCCAGCGCCGGCCTTCGTCCGGGACAGGGAAATAGGGAGTCCTACGAGCAGTACTTC
-	TRBJ1-6	TRBV28	-	CASSLEPGSGNSPLHF	TGTGCCAGCAGTTTGGAGCCGGGGTCGGGTAATTCACCCCTCCACTTT
-	TRBJ2-7	TRBV19	-	CASSARTEEQYF	TGTGCCAGTAGTGCCCGGACTGAAGAGCAGTACTTC
-	TRBJ2-5	TRBV27	-	CASSPPDRTQETQYF	TGTGCCAGCAGTCCCCCCGACAGGACCCAAGAGACCCAGTACTTC
-	TRBJ2-1	TRBV18	-	CASSPDSNEQFF	TGTGCCAGCTCACCAGACAGTAATGAGCAGTTCTTC
TRBD1	TRBJ2-2	TRBV7-9	-	CASSWTGNTGELFF	TGTGCCAGCAGCTGGACAGGGAACACCGGGGAGCTGTTTTTT
TRBD2	TRBJ2-3	TRBV18	-	CASSPGTSGPTDTQYF	TGTGCCAGCTCCCCCGGGACTAGCGGGCCCACAGATACGCAGTATTTT
TRBD1	TRBJ1-4	TRBV5-6	-	CASSSQQGSELFF	TGTGCCAGCAGCTCTCAACAGGGGAGTGAACTGTTTTTT
TRBD1	TRBJ1-5	TRBV2	-	CASRETGGRNQPQHF	TGTGCCAGCAGGGAGACAGGGGGTCGTAATCAGCCCCAGCATTTT
TRBD2	TRBJ2-7	TRBV7-8	many	CASSFSGGPGEQYF	TGTGCCAGCAGCTTTAGCGGGGGGCCGGGGGAGCAGTACTTC
TRBD2	TRBJ2-7	TRBV11-2	-	CASSLDAASGRFEQYF	TGTGCCAGCAGCTTAGATGCGGCTAGCGGGAGATTCGAGCAGTACTTC
-	TRBJ1-2	TRBV6-5	-	CASSYRPPNGYTF	TGTGCCAGCAGTTATAGGCCCCCCAATGGCTACACCTTC
-	TRBJ1-1	TRBV7-9	-	CASSRSVVKGTEAFF	TGTGCCAGCAGCCGCTCGGTGGTTAAAGGGACTGAAGCTTTCTTT